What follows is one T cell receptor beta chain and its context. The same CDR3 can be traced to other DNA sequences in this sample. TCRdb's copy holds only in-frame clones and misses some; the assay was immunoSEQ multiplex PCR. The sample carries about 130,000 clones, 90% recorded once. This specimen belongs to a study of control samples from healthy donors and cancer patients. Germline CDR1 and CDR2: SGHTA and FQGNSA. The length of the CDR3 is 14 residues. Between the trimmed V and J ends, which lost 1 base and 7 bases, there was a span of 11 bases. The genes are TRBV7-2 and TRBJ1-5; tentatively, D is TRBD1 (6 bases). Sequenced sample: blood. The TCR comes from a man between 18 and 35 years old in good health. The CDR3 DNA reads TGTGCCAGCAGCTTAGGGGGGGCGGGGCAGCCCCAGCATTTT. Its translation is CASSLGGAGQPQHF.